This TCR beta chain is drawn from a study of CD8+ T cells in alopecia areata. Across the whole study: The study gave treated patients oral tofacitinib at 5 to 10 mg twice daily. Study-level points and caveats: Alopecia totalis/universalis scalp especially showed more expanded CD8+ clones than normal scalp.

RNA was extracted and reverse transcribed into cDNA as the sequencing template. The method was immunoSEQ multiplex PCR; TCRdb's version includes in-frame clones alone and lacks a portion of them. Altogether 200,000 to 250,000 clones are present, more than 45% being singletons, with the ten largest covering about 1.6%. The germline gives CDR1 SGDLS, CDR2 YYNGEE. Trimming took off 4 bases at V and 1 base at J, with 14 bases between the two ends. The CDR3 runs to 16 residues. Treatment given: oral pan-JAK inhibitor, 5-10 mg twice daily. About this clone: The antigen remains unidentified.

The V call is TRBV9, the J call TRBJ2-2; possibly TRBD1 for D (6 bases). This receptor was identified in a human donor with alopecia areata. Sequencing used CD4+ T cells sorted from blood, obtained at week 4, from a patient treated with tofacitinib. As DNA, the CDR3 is TGTGCCAGCAGCCTACAGGGTGACAGGAACACCGGGGAGCTGTTTTTT. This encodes CASSLQGDRNTGELFF.